The 10 T cell receptor beta chains below come from one sample, sequenced in a study of cytomegalovirus exposure and HLA in healthy donors. The data were produced by immunoSEQ multiplex PCR, yet TCRdb's version contains in-frame clones alone and is incomplete. Of just under 150,000 clones detected, about nine tenths appear once; the ten largest clones hold about 4.9%. The specimen sequenced was PBMCs. These receptors all stem from a young man in good health and CMV-seropositive.

This clone was detected a few times. The rearrangement uses TRBV6-4 and TRBJ2-1; 8 positions match TRBD2. V was pared by 0 bases and J by 7 bases, with 5 bases of the junction left unmatched. Germline V gives CDR1 MRHNA, CDR2 SNTAGT. This CDR3 spans 15 amino acids. The DNA for the CDR3 is TGTGCCAGCAGTGACTCGGCGGGAGGCCCAAATGAGCAGTTCTTC. Its protein is CASSDSAGGPNEQFF.

V and J are TRBV7-9 and TRBJ1-3; tentative D call: TRBD1 (6 bases). The CDR3 covers 14 residues. V lost 6 bases and J lost 2, with 11 bases in between. Germline V gives CDR1 SEHNR, CDR2 FQNEAQ (reference sequence). The CDR3 nucleotides read TGTGCCAGCAGTCAAAACAGGGCTGGAAACACCATATATTTT. It translates to CASSQNRAGNTIYF.

The chain links TRBV19 to TRBJ2-2, with a weak D call TRBD2 (7 bases). CDR1 is LNHDA and CDR2 is SQIVND in the germline V gene (reference sequence). The V and J ends lost 8 bases and 6 bases respectively, with 22 bases between them. This CDR3 spans 16 amino acids. The CDR3 loop reads CASRSLERGRAGELFF. CDR3 coding DNA: TGTGCCAGTCGGTCCCTCGAGAGGGGGAGGGCCGGGGAGCTGTTTTTT.

V is TRBV19 and J is TRBJ2-7; D possibly corresponds to TRBD1 (6 bases). The CDR3 length is 15 residues. The V gene lost 3 bases and the J gene lost 3 bases, with 15 bases spanning the gap. CDR1 and CDR2 from the germline V gene are LNHDA and SQIVND (reference sequence). CDR3 bases: TGTGCCAGTAGTATTAACCCAGGGGCTCTCTACGAGCAGTACTTC. Its translation is CASSINPGALYEQYF.

The chain employs TRBV6-5 and TRBJ2-7; 13 bases line up with TRBD2. Germline V gene data show CDR1 as MNHEY and CDR2 as SVGAGI. Losses at the gene ends were 5 bases for V and 7 bases for J; bases not matched to a gene: 5. The CDR3 spans 14 residues. In DNA, the CDR3 is TGTGCCAGCAGTAAAGGGACTAGCGGGATTGAGCAGTACTTC. Amino acids: CASSKGTSGIEQYF.

The chain combines TRBV5-6 with TRBJ2-7; D remains ambiguous. The CDR3 is made up of 11 amino acids. Deletions cut 4 bases from V and 4 bases from J, with 6 bases between. Germline V CDR1 and CDR2: SGHDT, YYEEEE. The CDR3 sequence is CASSLEYEQYF. CDR3 nucleotide sequence: TGTGCCAGCAGCCTAGAGTACGAGCAGTACTTC. Variable domain in full (rest from reference TRBV5-6 and TRBJ2-7): DAGVTQSPTHLIKTRGQQVTLRCSPKSGHDTVSWYQQALGQGPQFIFQYYEEEERQRGNFPDRFSGHQFPNYSSELNVNALLLGDSALYLCASSLEYEQYFGPGTRLTVT.

V is TRBV7-8 and J is TRBJ2-7; 9 bases are shared with TRBD1. The CDR3 length is 13 residues. The V gene's germline CDR1 is SGHVS and CDR2 FQNEAQ. V shed 5 bases, J shed 3 bases, and the junction held 2 bases outside the gene matches. CDR3 protein: CASSPGQGYEQYF. The CDR3, as DNA: TGTGCCAGCAGCCCGGGACAGGGCTACGAGCAGTACTTC. Full variable domain (outside the CDR3, taken from reference TRBV7-8 and TRBJ2-7): GAGVSQSPRYKVAKRGQDVALRCDPISGHVSLFWYQQALGQGPEFLTYFQNEAQLDKSGLPSDRFFAERPEGSVSTLKIQRTQQEDSAVYLCASSPGQGYEQYFGPGTRLTVT.

The V gene is TRBV6-4, the J gene TRBJ2-3, with 14 bases fitting TRBD2. The CDR3 extends over 16 amino acids. Looked up from germline, CDR1 is MRHNA and CDR2 is SNTAGT. Trimming cost V 3 bases and J 4 bases; bases outside gene matches: 3. CDR3 coding DNA: TGTGCCAGCAGTGAGGAGACTAGCGGGGGGGCAGATACGCAGTATTTT. Protein sequence: CASSEETSGGADTQYF.

J is TRBJ1-1 and V is TRBV11-2, with D tentatively TRBD1 (5 bases). CDR3 size: 13 residues. Germline loops: CDR1 SGHAT, CDR2 FQNNGV. V was cut by 1 base and J by 10 bases, with 13 bases left in between. As DNA, the CDR3 is TGTGCCAGCAGCTTAGTTGGTCCAGGGCTAGCTTTCTTT. This translates into CASSLVGPGLAFF.

The chain carries TRBV7-9 and TRBJ2-7; D is possibly TRBD1 (6 bases). The germline CDR1 and CDR2 sequences are SEHNR and FQNEAQ (reference sequence). The length of the CDR3 is 12 residues. Trimming took 3 bases from V and 5 from J, leaving 8 bases between them. CDR3 amino acids: CASSFTGHEQYF. In DNA, the CDR3 is TGTGCCAGCAGCTTTACAGGGCACGAGCAGTACTTC.